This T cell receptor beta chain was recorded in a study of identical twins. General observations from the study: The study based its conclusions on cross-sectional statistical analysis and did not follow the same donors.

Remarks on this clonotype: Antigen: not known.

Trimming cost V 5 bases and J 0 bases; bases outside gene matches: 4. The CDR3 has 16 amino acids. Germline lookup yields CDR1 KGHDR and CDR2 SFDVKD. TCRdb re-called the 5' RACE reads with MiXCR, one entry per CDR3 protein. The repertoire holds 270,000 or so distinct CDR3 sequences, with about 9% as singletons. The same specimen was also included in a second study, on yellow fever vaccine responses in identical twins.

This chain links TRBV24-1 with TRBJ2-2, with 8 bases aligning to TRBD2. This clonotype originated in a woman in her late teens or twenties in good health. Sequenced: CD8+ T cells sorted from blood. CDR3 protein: CATSGGSGANTGELFF. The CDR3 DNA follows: TGTGCCACCAGTGGAGGTAGCGGGGCGAACACCGGGGAGCTGTTTTTT.